This T cell receptor (beta chain) comes out of a study of cytomegalovirus exposure and HLA in healthy donors (dated by TCRdb to the late 2010s). Background on the whole study: An earlier analysis of fewer than 750 of the donors reported about 300 Gb of sequence data and 95 million to 120 million unique TCR beta sequences obtained from 150 million to 200 million T cells. An early release that covered several hundred HLA-typed donors contained approximately 290 gigabases of sequencing data and some 87 million unique TCR sequences. Typing coverage differed by locus: A, B, C, DRB1 and DQB1 were typed in roughly 620-630 donors, DQA1 in about 550, DPA1 in some 570, and DPB1 in 400 to 490. To predict cytomegalovirus infection status, the study brought together high-throughput TCR immunosequencing, statistical association of individual TCRs with disease status, and machine learning. Donor age, sex, ethnicity and CMV serostatus were compiled alongside the repertoire data. Class I and class II HLA loci were covered by the typing at four-digit resolution. In addition to the first cohort of roughly 670 subjects, a separate validation cohort of approximately 110 different subjects was used. Four to six DR-DQ haplotypes were handled as single units for association and clustering because linkage in the cohort was strong. The aim of the study was to test whether cataloging public T cell receptors could identify signatures of past pathogen exposure. Among some 410 genotyped donors of the cohort, an average of roughly 240,000 unique TCR beta nucleotide sequences were sequenced per donor, around a sixth of them non-productive. Rather than drawing on any new phenotypic data, the later analysis identified candidate immune exposures from TCR beta sequences and the way those sequences occurred across donors. Using immunosequencing, the study profiled T cell repertoires from 640 or so subjects and related those repertoires to cytomegalovirus serostatus. In an earlier analysis of a few hundred of the donors, high-throughput TCR beta sequencing was used to judge whether each TCR beta V gene segment behaved as functional or pseudogenic. Genome-wide SNP genotypes for about 55% of the roughly 670 donors were used in a later genetic analysis, which treated that subset as a discovery cohort. The genetic ancestry cluster associated with self-reported Caucasian donors included roughly 84% of the roughly 400 genotyped donors. Every repertoire in the discovery cohort had been generated on one and the same sequencing platform. In a later analysis, previously published TCR beta repertoires from 600 to 850 donors were re-analyzed and high-resolution HLA genotyping was added so that TCR occurrence patterns could be studied.

The cohort was made up of 500 to 800 healthy bone marrow donors. At the time of sampling, all cohort members were nominally healthy, though unrecorded immune exposures were likely present. The donor tested CMV seronegative and was one of the 352 seronegative cohort members. Every donor gave a peripheral blood sample, and the peripheral blood mononuclear cells from that sample were used for TCR beta sequencing. Genomic DNA extraction from the blood cell samples was performed with the Qiagen DNeasy Blood Extraction Kit. Library method: the immunoSEQ multiplex PCR assay. For the multiplex PCR, a mixture combining 60 forward primers for TCR Vbeta segments and 13 reverse primers for TCR Jbeta segments was used. The CDR3 region of rearranged TCR beta genes was amplified from genomic DNA by a multiplex PCR assay. On the Illumina HiSeq System, the amplified TCR beta libraries were sequenced as 87-base-pair reads. The authors processed their data as follows. In a later analysis, tens of millions of unique TCR beta chains were counted across the 650 to 700 repertoires, and roughly 9.9 million of these chains were shared by at least two donors. Raw reads were error-corrected and collapsed into unique sequences with a nearest-neighbor algorithm that merged closely related sequences to remove PCR and sequencing errors. CDR3 sequences were aligned to IMGT reference sequences to assign V, D and J gene segments. For a sequence to be retained, at least a six-nucleotide match to both a V gene segment and a J gene segment was required. Rearrangements were called productive when the CDR3 lacked stop codons and stayed in frame with V and J; all others were non-productive. Following IMGT convention, CDR3 was defined as the stretch from the second conserved V-encoded cysteine to the conserved J-encoded phenylalanine. The earlier analysis of approximately 500 of the donors excluded sequences that lacked an unambiguous match to a single V gene segment. In an earlier analysis of approximately 550 of the donors, V segments were called functional above 56.7% productive rearrangements and were called segregating when the between-donor standard deviation exceeded 5%. A statistical classification framework was built for diagnosing cytomegalovirus status from the catalog of TCR beta chain sequences. V and J gene assignment, in a later analysis, came from comparing TCR nucleotide sequences with IMGT/GENE-DB human TR gene sequences. The TCRdist pipeline was used in a later analysis to assign CDR3 sequences and most-parsimonious VDJ recombination scenarios. In a later analysis, each TCR beta chain was defined by its CDR3 amino acid sequence together with its V-gene family, and reads without a unique V-gene family were excluded. To address suspected cross-contamination and a sequencing artifact, a later analysis removed several hundred highly shared, low-generation-probability nucleotide sequences. For each public chain, a later analysis derived a clonal expansion index from normalized ranks of inferred template counts within each repertoire. In a later analysis, generation probabilities were computed with a VDJ recombination model fitted to out-of-frame rearrangements, and the resulting probabilities were checked against IGoR. Hypergeometric tests were used in a later analysis to score TCR-TCR, TCR-HLA and TCR-CMV co-occurrence, with a repertoire-size bias correction applied to the TCR pairs. A later analysis estimated false discovery rates by permuting HLA or CMV assignments 20 times. In a later analysis, co-occurring TCRs were grouped with DBSCAN, and TCRdist sequence similarity was added when clustering was performed within HLA-allele-positive subsets. Repertoires with fewer than 30,000 or more than 120,000 public chains were left out of co-occurrence clustering, as were five repertoires with anomalous nucleotide sharing. TCRdb's version of the immuneACCESS table is confined to in-frame rearrangements and falls short of the full clone set. An unresolved V gene accounts for under half of the shortfall where checked; the remainder is of unknown origin. The D gene and trimming were derived from the DNA, and the V and J assignments and clone size from that table. In all, the sample holds approximately 160,000 clones, and about 81% of those were seen once. Under 2% of the sample is held by the ten biggest clonotypes.

After removal of 8 bases from V and 3 bases from J, the junction retains 10 bases not matched to a gene. The CDR3 covers 15 residues, taking in both the cysteine and the phenylalanine. Of all the DNA, just the CDR3 is kept, 45 bases in frame from base 1. Via the germline V gene, CDR1 is MDHEN and CDR2 SYDVKM. What the research found in general, with its limitations: Because counts were too low, 15 to 20 rarely observed V segments, including chromosome 9 orphons, were left out of the earlier analysis of 500 to 650 of the donors. The study gave a list of roughly 150 TCR beta chains associated with cytomegalovirus. The presence/absence analyses assumed that sequencing depth was roughly uniform across donors, and that assumption may not be true. In vitro tests confirmed that a few of the cytomegalovirus-associated TCR beta chains recognize cytomegalovirus antigens. In a later analysis, the rate of TCR association differed among HLA loci, with DRB1 alleles having the most associated TCRs and HLA-C alleles having the fewest. In a later analysis, HLA-associated TCR beta chains showed more clonal expansion and lower generation probabilities than non-associated chains that were equally common. According to a later analysis, parvovirus B19, influenza, CMV and Epstein-Barr virus appeared linked to several top co-occurrence clusters. The 87-base-pair reads could not distinguish some IMGT-functional V segments, including TRBV6-2 and TRBV6-3, so those segments were excluded. When HLA alleles, especially DR and DQ, strongly co-occurred, TCR associations were difficult to assign to individual alleles. This cohort had only TCR beta chains sequenced, and the lack of alpha or paired-chain data limited which features could be detected. While some public TCRs were present in many individuals, most TCR sequences turned up only very rarely across donors. HLA typing was unavailable for some donors at each locus, so association tests used only the typed subset. A further reported finding was that TCR beta sequences accurately predicted the HLA-A and HLA-B alleles for most subjects in the first cohort. At a false discovery rate of 0.05, a later analysis linked 16,951 TCR beta sequences to specific HLA alleles. It was suggested by the authors that the approach could potentially be generalized to other disease states and immunological phenotypes. A cluster of highly shared sequence variants was judged likely to represent a technical artifact of the sequencing pipeline. Linkage disequilibrium might explain the correlated functional status among segregating V segments, but an unknown experimental factor could not be excluded. Compared with the roughly 700-donor mean, donors in an Asian-associated ancestry cluster had fewer N-insertions in productive TCRs, according to a later genetic analysis. In a later analysis, most CMV-associated TCR beta chains were found to appear HLA-restricted, with HLA associations seemingly driven largely by CMV exposure. In a later genetic analysis, a missense DCLRE1C variant was associated with V-gene and J-gene trimming of TCR beta chains, and the association was replicated in an independent cohort. In both the original and validation cohorts, the classifier was reported to diagnose cytomegalovirus status with high specificity and sensitivity. The only immune exposure information available for the cohort was CMV serostatus. An earlier analysis of around 540 of the donors showed that most TCR beta V segments appeared in productive rearrangements either about 87% or about 30% of the time, which broadly matched IMGT annotations.

As to this clone: No antigen is known for it. There are no base qualities to consult, and no much larger clone falls within one base.

The sample taken for sequencing was PBMCs. The clonotype comes from a woman under 30 in good health and CMV-seronegative. The V gene is TRBV28 and the J gene is TRBJ2-7; 10 central nucleotides agree with TRBD1. In nucleotides, the sequence is TGTGCCAGCCAACCAACCGGGACAGGGGACTACGAGCAGTACTTC. This gives the protein CASQPTGTGDYEQYF.